A selection of T cell receptor beta chains follows, all from one sample in a study of PD-1 blockade in classical Hodgkin lymphoma. Profiled with immunoSEQ multiplex PCR; TCRdb holds only in-frame clones, not every one. Of about 29,000 clones listed, around three quarters are singletons. Sequencing used peripheral blood mononuclear cells (PBMCs), obtained before the second cycle of nivolumab. All receptors derive from a human donor with classical Hodgkin lymphoma. The CDR3 runs from the conserved cysteine through the conserved F or W. D genes are given only for firm matches. Expanded clones are given a class, and other clones once, few, many or no size at all.

j_call v_call clone_size d_call cdr3_aa cdr3_nt
TRBJ1-2 TRBV5-6 NA NA CASSLGFGYTF TGTGCCAGCAGCTTGGGGTTTGGCTACACCTTC
TRBJ2-1 TRBV5-1 medium-sized NA CASSLRTSYNEQFF TGCGCCAGCAGCCTCCGGACGTCCTACAATGAGCAGTTCTTC
TRBJ2-6 TRBV29-1 NA NA CSVKGLSIQSRANVLTF TGCAGCGTTAAAGGACTAAGCATACAAAGTCGGGCCAACGTCCTGACTTTC
TRBJ1-3 TRBV9 once NA CASSVGSSGNTIYF TGTGCCAGCAGCGTAGGGAGCTCTGGAAACACCATATATTTT
TRBJ1-2 TRBV6-5 NA NA CASRNGSYTF TGTGCCAGTCGGAACGGGAGCTACACCTTC
TRBJ2-6 TRBV7-3 NA NA CASSLNFQYSGANVLTF TGTGCCAGCAGCTTAAATTTCCAGTACTCTGGGGCCAACGTCCTGACTTTC
TRBJ2-7 TRBV9 NA NA CASSPKDLTASYEQYF TGTGCCAGCAGTCCCAAGGACTTGACCGCGTCCTACGAGCAGTACTTC
TRBJ2-3 TRBV4-2 few TRBD2 CASSQVGREHTDTQYF TGTGCCAGCAGCCAAGTTGGGAGGGAACACACAGATACGCAGTATTTT
TRBJ2-7 TRBV11-2 few TRBD1 CASSLGTAYEQYF TGTGCCAGCAGCCTTGGGACAGCCTACGAGCAGTACTTC
TRBJ2-1 TRBV11-2 NA NA CASSLATGAYNEQFF TGTGCCAGCAGCTTAGCGACAGGAGCCTACAATGAGCAGTTCTTC
TRBJ1-3 TRBV6-4 NA NA CASSDSRAVRSEGSSGNTIYF TGTGCCAGCAGTGACTCGAGAGCCGTCAGGTCAGAGGGTAGCTCTGGAAACACCATATATTTT
TRBJ2-2 TRBV30 few TRBD1 CAWGEGGYTGELFF TGTGCCTGGGGGGAAGGGGGCTACACCGGGGAGCTGTTTTTT
TRBJ1-2 TRBV9 few NA CASSTDSGDGYTF TGTGCCAGCAGCACAGACTCGGGAGACGGCTACACCTTC
TRBJ2-7 TRBV18 NA NA CASSPGLVVYEQYF TGTGCCAGCTCACCTGGGCTAGTGGTCTACGAGCAGTACTTC
TRBJ2-5 TRBV30 once NA CAWSVGVETQYF TGTGCCTGGAGTGTGGGAGTGGAGACCCAGTACTTC
TRBJ2-1 TRBV7-2 NA TRBD2 CASSQGGPGLNEQFF TGTGCCAGCAGCCAGGGAGGGCCAGGTTTGAATGAGCAGTTCTTC
TRBJ2-5 TRBV7-2 few TRBD2 CASSLGLAGETQYF TGTGCCAGCAGCCTCGGACTAGCGGGGGAGACCCAGTACTTC
TRBJ1-6 TRBV13 NA NA CASSPAKIQGSYNSPLHF TGTGCCAGCAGCCCGGCAAAAATCCAGGGCTCCTATAATTCACCCCTCCACTTT
TRBJ2-1 TRBV14 NA NA CASSQDVRDSYNEQFF TGTGCCAGCAGCCAAGATGTCCGGGACTCCTACAATGAGCAGTTCTTC
TRBJ2-1 TRBV7-2 NA NA CASSSPGPWNEQFF TGTGCCAGCAGCTCGCCGGGTCCTTGGAATGAGCAGTTCTTC
TRBJ2-5 TRBV5-1 NA TRBD1 CASSLGQGRSETQYF TGCGCCAGCAGCTTGGGACAGGGTAGGTCGGAGACCCAGTACTTC
TRBJ2-1 TRBV28 NA NA CASSFPITTDNEQFF TGTGCCAGCAGTTTTCCCATCACAACAGACAATGAGCAGTTCTTC
TRBJ2-6 TRBV10-1 NA NA CASSDGGPGANVLTF TGCGCCAGCAGTGACGGGGGTCCTGGGGCCAACGTCCTGACTTTC
TRBJ2-1 TRBV7-2 NA NA CASSLGRPGVDEQFF TGTGCCAGCAGCTTAGGACGGCCGGGGGTAGATGAGCAGTTCTTC
TRBJ2-5 TRBV7-9 NA NA CASGVGETQYF TGTGCCAGCGGAGTGGGAGAGACCCAGTACTTC
TRBJ2-1 TRBV9 NA NA CASSGGTGAYNEQFF TGTGCCAGCAGCGGAGGGACTGGGGCCTACAATGAGCAGTTCTTC
TRBJ2-6 TRBV21-1 NA NA CASSTGQPFTAGANVLTF TGTGCCAGCAGCACGGGCCAGCCCTTTACGGCTGGGGCCAACGTCCTGACTTTC
TRBJ2-1 TRBV6-5 NA NA CASSSRTGEGYNEQFF TGTGCCAGCAGTTCCAGGACCGGGGAAGGCTACAATGAGCAGTTCTTC
TRBJ2-1 TRBV2 NA NA CASSPTLYNEQFF TGTGCCAGCAGTCCAACCTTATACAATGAGCAGTTCTTC
TRBJ2-2 TRBV5-4 NA TRBD1 CASSFGQGAAGELFF TGTGCCAGCAGCTTCGGACAGGGAGCGGCCGGGGAGCTGTTTTTT
TRBJ2-2 TRBV30 NA NA CAWGRSNTGELFF TGTGCCTGGGGACGGTCGAACACCGGGGAGCTGTTTTTT
TRBJ1-2 TRBV4-1 NA TRBD1 CASSPSTGENYGYTF TGCGCCAGCAGCCCTTCAACAGGGGAGAACTATGGCTACACCTTC
TRBJ2-7 TRBV9 NA TRBD1 CASGTGGDEQYF TGTGCCAGCGGGACAGGGGGCGACGAGCAGTACTTC
TRBJ2-7 TRBV9 NA NA CASSPGNSDYEQYF TGTGCCAGCAGCCCCGGGAACAGCGACTACGAGCAGTACTTC
TRBJ1-1 TRBV5-1 NA TRBD1 CASSPGQGFTEAFF TGCGCCAGCAGCCCGGGACAGGGGTTCACTGAAGCTTTCTTT
TRBJ1-3 TRBV27 NA TRBD1 CASSFDRASGNTIYF TGTGCCAGCAGTTTTGACAGGGCTTCTGGAAACACCATATATTTT